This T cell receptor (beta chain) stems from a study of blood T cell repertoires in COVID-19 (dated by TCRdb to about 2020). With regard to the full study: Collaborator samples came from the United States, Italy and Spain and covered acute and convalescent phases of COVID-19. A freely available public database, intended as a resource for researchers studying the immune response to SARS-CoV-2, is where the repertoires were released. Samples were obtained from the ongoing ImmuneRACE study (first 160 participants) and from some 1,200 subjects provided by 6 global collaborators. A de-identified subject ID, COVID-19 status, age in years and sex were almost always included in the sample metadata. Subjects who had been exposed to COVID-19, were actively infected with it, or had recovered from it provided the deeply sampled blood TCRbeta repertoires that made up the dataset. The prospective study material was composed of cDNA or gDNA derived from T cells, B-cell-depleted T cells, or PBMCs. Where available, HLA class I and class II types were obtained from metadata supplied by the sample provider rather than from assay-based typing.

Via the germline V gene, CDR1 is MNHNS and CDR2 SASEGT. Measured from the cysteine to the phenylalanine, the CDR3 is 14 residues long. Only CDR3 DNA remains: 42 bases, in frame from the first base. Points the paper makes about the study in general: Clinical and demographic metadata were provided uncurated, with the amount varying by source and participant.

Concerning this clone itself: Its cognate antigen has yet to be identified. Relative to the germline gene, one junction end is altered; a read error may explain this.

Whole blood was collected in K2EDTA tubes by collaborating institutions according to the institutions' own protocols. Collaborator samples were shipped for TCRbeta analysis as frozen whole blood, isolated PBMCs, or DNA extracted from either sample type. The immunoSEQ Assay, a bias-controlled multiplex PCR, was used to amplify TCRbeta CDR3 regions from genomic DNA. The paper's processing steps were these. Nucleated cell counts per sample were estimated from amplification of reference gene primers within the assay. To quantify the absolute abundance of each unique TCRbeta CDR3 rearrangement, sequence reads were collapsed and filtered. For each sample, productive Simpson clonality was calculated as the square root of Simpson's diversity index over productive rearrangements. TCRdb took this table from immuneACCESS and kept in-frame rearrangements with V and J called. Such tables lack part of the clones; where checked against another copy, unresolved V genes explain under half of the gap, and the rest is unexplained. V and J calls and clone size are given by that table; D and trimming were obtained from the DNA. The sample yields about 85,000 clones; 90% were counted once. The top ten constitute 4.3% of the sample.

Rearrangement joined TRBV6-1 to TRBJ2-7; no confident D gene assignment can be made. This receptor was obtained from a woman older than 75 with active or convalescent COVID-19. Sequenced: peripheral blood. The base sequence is TGTGCCAGCAGAGAAGCCGGGTCTTCCTCGGCGCAGTACTTC. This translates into CASREAGSSSAQYF.